This T cell receptor beta chain was sequenced during a study of shared clonotypes between healthy human individuals. TCRdb keeps only in-frame clones here, not all; method: immunoSEQ multiplex PCR. The data show approximately 710,000 clones, 90% seen once. CDR3 length: 14 amino acids. V gave up 6 bases and J gave up 0 bases, with 9 bases separating them. Germline V gene lookup returns CDR1 MNHNY and CDR2 SVGAGI (reference sequence). CD45RO+ cells were combined with CCR7-negative CD45RA+ TemRA cells to form CD8 memory. The gene calls are TRBV6-6 and TRBJ1-3, with a possible D match to TRBD1 (5 bases). This clonotype was obtained from a man aged 18 to 35 in good health. Some clones in this sample may be carry-over from other donors' samples. The sample taken for sequencing was memory CD8+ T cells from PBMCs. As for subset: CD45RO+ cells pooled with CCR7-negative TemRA cells. DNA for the CDR3: TGTGCCAGCAGGGGACTCAACTCTGGAAACACCATATATTTT. Protein: CASRGLNSGNTIYF.